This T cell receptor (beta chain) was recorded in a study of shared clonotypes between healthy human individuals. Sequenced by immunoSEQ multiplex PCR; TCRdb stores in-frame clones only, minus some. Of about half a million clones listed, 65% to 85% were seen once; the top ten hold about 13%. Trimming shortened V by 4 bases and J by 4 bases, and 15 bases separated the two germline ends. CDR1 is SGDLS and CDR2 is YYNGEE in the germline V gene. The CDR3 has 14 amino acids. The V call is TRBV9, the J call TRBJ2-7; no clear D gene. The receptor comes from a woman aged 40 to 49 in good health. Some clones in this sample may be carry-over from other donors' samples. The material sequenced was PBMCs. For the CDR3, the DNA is TGTGCCAGCAGCCCGGGTCCCTATACTTACGAGCAGTACTTC. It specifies CASSPGPYTYEQYF. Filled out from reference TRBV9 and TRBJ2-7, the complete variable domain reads DSGVTQTPKHLITATGQRVTLRCSPRSGDLSVYWYQQSLDQGLQFLIQYYNGEERAKGNILERFSAQQFPDLHSELNLSSLELGDSALYFCASSPGPYTYEQYFGPGTRLTVT.